This TCR beta chain comes out of a study of blood T cell repertoires in COVID-19 (dated by TCRdb to 2019 to 2021). At the level of the whole study: Collaborator samples came from the United States, Italy and Spain and covered acute and convalescent phases of COVID-19. The prospective study material was composed of cDNA or gDNA derived from T cells, B-cell-depleted T cells, or PBMCs. The dataset comprised deeply sampled blood TCRbeta repertoires from subjects exposed to, actively infected with, or recovered from COVID-19. The repertoires were made available in a free public database intended to serve as a resource for research on the immune response to SARS-CoV-2. The samples were drawn from two sources: the first 160 participants of the ongoing ImmuneRACE study, and 1,254 subjects contributed by 6 global collaborators. Sample metadata almost always included a de-identified subject ID, COVID-19 status, age in years and sex. HLA class I and class II types, where available, came from metadata supplied by the sample provider rather than from assay-based typing. The full study reports these points: The amount of clinical and demographic metadata varied by source and participant and was provided uncurated.

In the prospective study, participants were about 18 to 100 years old, resided in approximately 22 geographic areas of the United States, and were enrolled through a virtual design. In the prospective study, cohorts were assigned on the basis of participant-reported clinical history obtained from a screening survey and a study questionnaire. In the prospective study, whole blood, serum and a nasopharyngeal or oropharyngeal swab were collected from each participant by mobile phlebotomists. Additional blood draws and questionnaires over an approximately 2-month period could optionally be provided by prospective study participants. Before DNA extraction, blood samples from the prospective study were shipped at room temperature or frozen. The immunoSEQ Assay, a bias-controlled multiplex PCR, was used to amplify TCRbeta CDR3 regions from genomic DNA. The source study handled its data this way. Within the assay, amplification of reference gene primers was used to estimate how many nucleated cells each sample contained. To quantify the absolute abundance of each unique TCRbeta CDR3 rearrangement, sequence reads were collapsed and filtered. Productive Simpson clonality was computed per sample as the square root of Simpson's diversity index over productive rearrangements. As stored in TCRdb, this immuneACCESS dataset retains in-frame rearrangements with V and J assigned. A fraction of the clones does not appear; measured against another copy, unresolved V genes explain less than half of the discrepancy, and the remainder lacks a known reason. The DNA gave D and trimming, while V, J and clone size come from that table. This sample comprises some 150,000 clones, over 75% of them detected only once. Clones ranked in the top ten supply 1.2% of the sample.

Concerning this clone itself: The clone's antigen remains unknown. Qualities for individual bases were not recorded, and no much larger clone is one base off.

CDR1 and CDR2, looked up from the germline V gene, are SNHLY and FYNNEI. Unmatched junction bases come to 12, with V trimmed by 6 bases and J by 4 bases. The CDR3 runs 16 amino acids, cysteine and phenylalanine included. Of all the DNA, just the CDR3 is kept, 48 bases in frame from base 1. The sample was PBMCs or T cells enriched from blood (not recorded which). This chain is built from TRBV2 and TRBJ1-1, and TRBD1 matches 9 of the central bases. This clonotype originated in a woman aged 25 to 39 with acute COVID-19. The base sequence is TGTGCCAGCAGAGGACCGGGACAGGGAAGGACCACTGAAGCTTTCTTT. It translates to CASRGPGQGRTTEAFF.